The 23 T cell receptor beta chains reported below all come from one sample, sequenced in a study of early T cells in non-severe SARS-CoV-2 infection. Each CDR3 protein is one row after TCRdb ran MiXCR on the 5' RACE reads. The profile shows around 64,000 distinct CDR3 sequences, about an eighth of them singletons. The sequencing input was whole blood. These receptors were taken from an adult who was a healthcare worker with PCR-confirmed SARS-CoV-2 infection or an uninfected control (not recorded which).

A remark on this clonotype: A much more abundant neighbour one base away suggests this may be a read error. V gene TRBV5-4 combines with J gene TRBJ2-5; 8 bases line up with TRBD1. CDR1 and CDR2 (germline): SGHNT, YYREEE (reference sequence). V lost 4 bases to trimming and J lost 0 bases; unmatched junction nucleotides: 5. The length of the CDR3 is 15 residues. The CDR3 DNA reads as TGTGCCAGCAGCCAACCGACAGGGGACCAAGAGACCCAGTACTTC. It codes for CASSQPTGDQETQYF.

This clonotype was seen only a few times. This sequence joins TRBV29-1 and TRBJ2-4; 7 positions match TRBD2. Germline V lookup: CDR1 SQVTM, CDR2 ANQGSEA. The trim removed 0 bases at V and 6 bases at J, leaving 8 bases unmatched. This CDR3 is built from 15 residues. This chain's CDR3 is CSVEDWREGRNIQYF. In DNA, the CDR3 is TGCAGCGTTGAAGATTGGAGGGAGGGGAGAAACATTCAGTACTTC. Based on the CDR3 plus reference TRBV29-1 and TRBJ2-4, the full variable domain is SAVISQKPSRDICQRGTSLTIQCQVDSQVTMMFWYRQQPGQSLTLIATANQGSEATYESGFVIDKFPISRPNLTFSTLTVSNMSPEDSSIYLCSVEDWREGRNIQYFGAGTRLSVL.

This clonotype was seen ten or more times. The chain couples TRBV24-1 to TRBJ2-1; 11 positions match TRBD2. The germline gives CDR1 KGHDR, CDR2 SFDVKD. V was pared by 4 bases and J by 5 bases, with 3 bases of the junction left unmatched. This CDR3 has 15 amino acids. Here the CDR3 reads CATSDAGLADNEQFF. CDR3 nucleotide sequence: TGTGCCACCAGTGACGCGGGACTAGCGGACAATGAGCAGTTCTTC.

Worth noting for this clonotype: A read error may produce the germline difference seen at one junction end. The CDR3 protein is CASSVAGGPNERFF. CDR3 coding DNA: TGTGCCAGCAGCGTAGCGGGAGGTCCCAATGAGCGGTTCTTC. The genes are TRBV9 and TRBJ2-1; 7 bases are a match to TRBD2. This CDR3 spans 14 amino acids. The germline CDR1 and CDR2 sequences are SGDLS and YYNGEE.

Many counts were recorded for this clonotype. Here the CDR3 DNA reads TGTGCCAGCAGTGAAACGACTAGCGCAAGGTCCACAGATACGCAGTATTTT. Its translation: CASSETTSARSTDTQYF. V gene TRBV6-4 combines with J gene TRBJ2-3; 8 nucleotides align to TRBD2. The junction had 10 bases not matched to a gene; V was cut back by 3 bases and J by 2 bases. The CDR3 contains 17 residues. Germline-derived CDR1 and CDR2 are MRHNA and SNTAGT.

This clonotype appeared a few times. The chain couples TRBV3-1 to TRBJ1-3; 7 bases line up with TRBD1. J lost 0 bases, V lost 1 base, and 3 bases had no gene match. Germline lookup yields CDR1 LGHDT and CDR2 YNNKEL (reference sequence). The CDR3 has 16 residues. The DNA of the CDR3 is TGTGCCAGCAGCCAAGTAAGGACAGGCTCTGGAAACACCATATATTTT. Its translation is CASSQVRTGSGNTIYF. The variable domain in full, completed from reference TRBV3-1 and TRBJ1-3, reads DTAVSQTPKYLVTQMGNDKSIKCEQNLGHDTMYWYKQDSKKFLKIMFSYNNKELIINETVPNRFSPKSPDKAHLNLHINSLELGDSAVYFCASSQVRTGSGNTIYFGEGSWLTVV.

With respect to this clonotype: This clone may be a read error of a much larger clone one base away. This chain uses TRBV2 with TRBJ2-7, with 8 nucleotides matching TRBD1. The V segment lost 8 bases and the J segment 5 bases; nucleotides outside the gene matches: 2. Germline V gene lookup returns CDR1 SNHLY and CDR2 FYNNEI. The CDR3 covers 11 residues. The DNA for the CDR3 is TGTGCCAGCGGACAGGGCCACGAGCAGTACTTC. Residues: CASGQGHEQYF.

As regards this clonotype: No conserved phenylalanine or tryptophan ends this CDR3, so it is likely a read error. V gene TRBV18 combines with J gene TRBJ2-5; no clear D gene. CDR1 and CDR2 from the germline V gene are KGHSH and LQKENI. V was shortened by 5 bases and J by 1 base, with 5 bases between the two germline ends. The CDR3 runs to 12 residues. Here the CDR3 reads CASSSTQETQYS. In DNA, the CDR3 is TGTGCCAGCTCATCAACCCAAGAGACCCAGTACTCC.

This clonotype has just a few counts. The CDR3 reads CASSLTSRYNEQFF. The DNA of the CDR3 is TGTGCCAGCAGTCTGACTAGCAGGTACAATGAGCAGTTCTTC. The chain is built from TRBV12-3 or TRBV12-4 and TRBJ2-1; the match to TRBD2 covers 7 bases. This CDR3 spans 14 amino acids. Trimming removed 5 bases from V and 4 bases from J; junction bases left unmatched: 5.

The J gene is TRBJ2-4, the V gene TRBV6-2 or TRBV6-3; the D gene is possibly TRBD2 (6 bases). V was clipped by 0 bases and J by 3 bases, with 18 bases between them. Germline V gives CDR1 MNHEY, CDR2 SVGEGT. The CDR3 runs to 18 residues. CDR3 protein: CASSYSSLAWNVKNIQYF. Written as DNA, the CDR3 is TGTGCCAGCAGTTACTCAAGTCTAGCGTGGAACGTCAAAAACATTCAGTACTTC.

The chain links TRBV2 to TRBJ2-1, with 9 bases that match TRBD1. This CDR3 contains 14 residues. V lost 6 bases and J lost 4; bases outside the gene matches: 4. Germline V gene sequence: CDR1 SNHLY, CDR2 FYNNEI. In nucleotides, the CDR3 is TGTGCCAGCAGATGGGACAGGGCTTACAATGAGCAGTTCTTC. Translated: CASRWDRAYNEQFF. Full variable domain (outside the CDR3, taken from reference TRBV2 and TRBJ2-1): EPEVTQTPSHQVTQMGQEVILRCVPISNHLYFYWYRQILGQKVEFLVSFYNNEISEKSEIFDDQFSVERPDGSNFTLKIRSTKLEDSAMYFCASRWDRAYNEQFFGPGTRLTVL.

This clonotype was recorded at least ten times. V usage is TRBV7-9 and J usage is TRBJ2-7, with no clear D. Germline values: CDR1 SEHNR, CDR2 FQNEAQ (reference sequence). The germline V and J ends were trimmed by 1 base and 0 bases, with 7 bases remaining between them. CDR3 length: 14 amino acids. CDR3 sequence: CASSLEAVSYEQYF. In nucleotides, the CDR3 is TGTGCCAGCAGCTTAGAGGCAGTCTCCTACGAGCAGTACTTC. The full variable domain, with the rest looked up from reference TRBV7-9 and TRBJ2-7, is DTGVSQNPRHKITKRGQNVTFRCDPISEHNRLYWYRQTLGQGPEFLTYFQNEAQLEKSRLLSDRFSAERPKGSFSTLEIQRTEQGDSAMYLCASSLEAVSYEQYFGPGTRLTVT.

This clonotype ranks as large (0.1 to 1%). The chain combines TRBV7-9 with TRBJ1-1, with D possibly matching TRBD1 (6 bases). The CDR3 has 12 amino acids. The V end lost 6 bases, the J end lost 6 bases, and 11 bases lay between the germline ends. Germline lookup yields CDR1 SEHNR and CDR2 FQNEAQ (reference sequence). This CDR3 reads CASSPDRPEAFF. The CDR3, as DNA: TGTGCCAGCAGTCCGGACAGACCTGAAGCTTTCTTT.

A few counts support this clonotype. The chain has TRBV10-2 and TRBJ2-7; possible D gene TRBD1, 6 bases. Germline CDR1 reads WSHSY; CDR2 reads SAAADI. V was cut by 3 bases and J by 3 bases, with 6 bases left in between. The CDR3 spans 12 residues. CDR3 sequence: CASSEGGYEQYF. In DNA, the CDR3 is TGCGCCAGCAGTGAAGGGGGCTACGAGCAGTACTTC.

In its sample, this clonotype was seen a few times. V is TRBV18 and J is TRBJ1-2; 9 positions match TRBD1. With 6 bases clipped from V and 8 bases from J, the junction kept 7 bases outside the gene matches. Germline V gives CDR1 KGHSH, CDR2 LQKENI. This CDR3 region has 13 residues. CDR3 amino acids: CASSPGQGDGYTF. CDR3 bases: TGTGCCAGCTCCCCGGGACAGGGAGACGGCTACACCTTC.

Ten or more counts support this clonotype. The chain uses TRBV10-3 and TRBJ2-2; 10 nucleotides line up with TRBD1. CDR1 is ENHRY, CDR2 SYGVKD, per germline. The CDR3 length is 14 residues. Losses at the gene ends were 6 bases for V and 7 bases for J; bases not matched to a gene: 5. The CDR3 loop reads CAIRTGGLDGELFF. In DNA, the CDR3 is TGTGCCATCAGGACAGGGGGCTTAGACGGGGAGCTGTTTTTT.

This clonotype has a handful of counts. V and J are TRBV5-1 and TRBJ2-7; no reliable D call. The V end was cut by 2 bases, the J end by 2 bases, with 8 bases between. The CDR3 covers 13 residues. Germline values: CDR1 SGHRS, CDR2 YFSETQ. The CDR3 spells CASSFDWTYEQYF. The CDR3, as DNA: TGCGCCAGCAGCTTCGACTGGACCTACGAGCAGTACTTC.

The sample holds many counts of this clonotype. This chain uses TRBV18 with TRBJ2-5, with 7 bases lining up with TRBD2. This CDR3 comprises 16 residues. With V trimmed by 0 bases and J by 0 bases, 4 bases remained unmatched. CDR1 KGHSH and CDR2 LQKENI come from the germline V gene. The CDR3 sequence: CASSPPSGKYQETQYF. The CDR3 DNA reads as TGTGCCAGCTCACCACCAAGCGGGAAATACCAAGAGACCCAGTACTTC.

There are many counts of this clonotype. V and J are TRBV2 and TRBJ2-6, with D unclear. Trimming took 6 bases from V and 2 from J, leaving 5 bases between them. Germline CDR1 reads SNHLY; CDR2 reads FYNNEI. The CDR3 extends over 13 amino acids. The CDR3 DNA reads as TGTGCCAGCAGCCGGGCTGGGGCCAACGTCCTGACTTTC. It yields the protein CASSRAGANVLTF.

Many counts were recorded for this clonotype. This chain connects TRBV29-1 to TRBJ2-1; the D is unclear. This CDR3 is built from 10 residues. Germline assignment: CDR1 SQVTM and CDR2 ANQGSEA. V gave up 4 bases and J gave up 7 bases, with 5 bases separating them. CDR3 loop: CSVGPNEQFF. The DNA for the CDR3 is TGCAGCGTTGGACCTAATGAGCAGTTCTTC.

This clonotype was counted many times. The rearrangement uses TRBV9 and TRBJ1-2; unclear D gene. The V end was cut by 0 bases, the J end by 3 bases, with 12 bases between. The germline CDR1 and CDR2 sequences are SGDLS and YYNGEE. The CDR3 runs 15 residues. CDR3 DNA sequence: TGTGCCAGCAGCGTAGGTGGATTTGGGGACTATGGCTACACCTTC. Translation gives CASSVGGFGDYGYTF.

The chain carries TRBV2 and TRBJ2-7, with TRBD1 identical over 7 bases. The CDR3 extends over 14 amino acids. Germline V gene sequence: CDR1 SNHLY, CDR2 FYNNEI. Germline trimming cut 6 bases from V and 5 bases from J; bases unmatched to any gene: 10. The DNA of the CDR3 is TGTGCCAGCAGAGTCGAAGGGGGCTCTCACGAGCAGTACTTC. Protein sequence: CASRVEGGSHEQYF.

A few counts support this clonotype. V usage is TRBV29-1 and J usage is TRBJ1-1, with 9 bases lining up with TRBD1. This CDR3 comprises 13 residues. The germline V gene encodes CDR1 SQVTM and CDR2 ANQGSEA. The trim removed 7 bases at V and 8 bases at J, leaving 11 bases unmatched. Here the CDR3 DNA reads TGCAGCGCGTCGTGGCGGGACAGGGTCGAAGCTTTCTTT. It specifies CSASWRDRVEAFF. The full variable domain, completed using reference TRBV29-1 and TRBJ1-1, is SAVISQKPSRDICQRGTSLTIQCQVDSQVTMMFWYRQQPGQSLTLIATANQGSEATYESGFVIDKFPISRPNLTFSTLTVSNMSPEDSSIYLCSASWRDRVEAFFGQGTRLTVV.